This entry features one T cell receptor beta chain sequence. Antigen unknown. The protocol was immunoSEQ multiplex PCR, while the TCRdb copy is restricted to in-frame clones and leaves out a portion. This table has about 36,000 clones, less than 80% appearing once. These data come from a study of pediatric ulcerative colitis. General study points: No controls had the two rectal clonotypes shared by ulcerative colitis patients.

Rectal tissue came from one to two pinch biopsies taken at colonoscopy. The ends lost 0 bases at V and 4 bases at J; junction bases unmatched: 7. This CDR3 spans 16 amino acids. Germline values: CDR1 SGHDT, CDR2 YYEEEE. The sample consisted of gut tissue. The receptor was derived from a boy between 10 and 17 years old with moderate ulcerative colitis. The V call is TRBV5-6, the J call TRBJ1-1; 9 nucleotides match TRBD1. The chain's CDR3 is CASSLDRGRSITEAFF. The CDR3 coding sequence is TGTGCCAGCAGCTTGGACAGGGGGCGATCAATCACTGAAGCTTTCTTT.